What follows are 9 T cell receptor beta chains derived from one specimen sequenced in a study of T cell responses to AZD1222 COVID-19 vaccine. Profiled with immunoSEQ multiplex PCR; TCRdb holds only in-frame clones, not every one. The sample shows about 110,000 clones, around nine tenths of them seen only once. Specimen: peripheral blood, collected on day 0 of AZD1222 vaccination. The source is an adult in good health.

The V gene is TRBV6-2 or TRBV6-3, the J gene TRBJ2-7, with TRBD1 matching 7 bases. Trimming took 5 bases from V and 0 from J; bases not matched to a gene: 7. This CDR3 spans 15 amino acids. The germline CDR1 and CDR2 sequences are MNHEY and SVGEGT. The CDR3 bases are TGTGCCAGCAGTCGTACCGGGACAGACTCCTACGAGCAGTACTTC. It encodes CASSRTGTDSYEQYF.

This clone has just one count. V gene TRBV6-2 or TRBV6-3 combines with J gene TRBJ1-6; D uncertain. V lost 5 bases, J lost 7 bases, and 6 bases lay in between. This CDR3 has 12 residues. CDR1 and CDR2 from the germline V gene are MNHEY and SVGEGT. The CDR3 region has the DNA TGTGCCAGCAGTGATCCAAATTCACCCCTCCACTTT. Its translation is CASSDPNSPLHF.

This chain connects TRBV6-6 to TRBJ2-3; D gene unclear. Germline V gives CDR1 MNHNY, CDR2 SVGAGI (reference sequence). Deletions cut 6 bases from V and 6 bases from J, with 10 bases between. The CDR3 loop spans 12 amino acids. Here the CDR3 DNA reads TGTGCCAGCAGCCAGCAATCGGATACGCAGTATTTT. Protein: CASSQQSDTQYF.

The J gene is TRBJ2-3, the V gene TRBV2; D unresolved. The CDR3 has 13 amino acids. V was trimmed by 5 bases and J by 0 bases, leaving 6 bases between them. Germline V lookup: CDR1 SNHLY, CDR2 FYNNEI. The CDR3 nucleotides are TGTGCCAGCAGTCTGGACAGCACAGATACGCAGTATTTT. Translating it yields CASSLDSTDTQYF.

The V and J genes are TRBV5-8 and TRBJ2-1, with TRBD2 identical over 11 bases. The CDR3 totals 17 residues. The germline V gene encodes CDR1 SGHTS and CDR2 YDEGEE. V lost 0 bases, J lost 4 bases, and 6 bases stayed unmatched. The CDR3 is CASSLALLAGVYNEQFF. In DNA form, the CDR3 reads TGTGCCAGCAGCTTGGCTCTACTAGCGGGGGTTTACAATGAGCAGTTCTTC.

This chain links TRBV6-2 or TRBV6-3 with TRBJ2-7; 8 positions agree with TRBD2. This CDR3 has 17 amino acids. The V gene end was trimmed by 2 bases and the J gene end by 3 bases; junction bases not matched to a gene: 12. The germline CDR1 and CDR2 sequences are MNHEY and SVGEGT. This chain's CDR3 is CASSYPVPREGDYEQYF. CDR3 sequence (DNA): TGTGCCAGCAGTTACCCTGTCCCTCGGGAGGGGGACTACGAGCAGTACTTC.

The chain couples TRBV5-8 to TRBJ2-2; the D is unclear. This CDR3 is built from 14 residues. Germline CDR1 reads SGHTS; CDR2 reads YDEGEE. V shed 3 bases and J shed 2 bases, with 8 bases lying between them. The CDR3, as DNA: TGTGCCAGCAGCTCGCGACACAACACCGGGGAGCTGTTTTTT. Protein product: CASSSRHNTGELFF.

This clone was counted only a few times. The chain carries TRBV11-2 and TRBJ1-1; D is unresolved. In germline, CDR1 is SGHAT, CDR2 FQNNGV. The V gene lost 5 bases and the J gene lost 2 bases, with 6 bases spanning the gap. The length of the CDR3 is 12 residues. The chain's CDR3 is CASSNSNTEAFF. The CDR3 bases are TGTGCCAGCAGCAACTCAAACACTGAAGCTTTCTTT. The full variable domain, in which reference TRBV11-2 and TRBJ1-1 provide the parts outside the CDR3, is EAGVAQSPRYKIIEKRQSVAFWCNPISGHATLYWYQQILGQGPKLLIQFQNNGVVDDSQLPKDRFSAERLKGVDSTLKIQPAKLEDSAVYLCASSNSNTEAFFGQGTRLTVV.

The J gene is TRBJ1-2, the V gene TRBV19; 10 positions agree with TRBD1. In germline, CDR1 is LNHDA, CDR2 SQIVND (reference sequence). The trim removed 3 bases at V and 6 bases at J, leaving 7 bases unmatched. There are 15 residues in the CDR3. CDR3 sequence (DNA): TGTGCCAGTAGTATCCCGGGACAGGGGACGAATGGCTACACCTTC. Amino acids: CASSIPGQGTNGYTF.